This T cell receptor (beta chain) was found in a study of blood T cell repertoires in COVID-19. Study-level information: The analysed material was cDNA or gDNA that came from T cells, B-cell-depleted T cells, or PBMCs.

The age range of participants was about 18 to 89 years, with residence in about two dozen US areas. Generated by immunoSEQ multiplex PCR, the TCRdb table keeps only in-frame clones and is missing some. Here the sample spans about 300,000 clones, approximately 81% being singletons. Trimming stripped 5 bases from V and 4 bases from J, with 6 bases between. The germline gives CDR1 SGHVS, CDR2 FQNEAQ. The length of the CDR3 is 11 residues. Sequenced material: PBMCs or T cells enriched from blood (not recorded which). This TCR was recovered from a woman aged 45 to 65 who had recovered from COVID-19. The chain couples TRBV7-8 to TRBJ2-7; D remains unclear. The CDR3 coding sequence is TGTGCCAGCAGCCCCCATTACGAGCAGTACTTC. This gives the protein CASSPHYEQYF.